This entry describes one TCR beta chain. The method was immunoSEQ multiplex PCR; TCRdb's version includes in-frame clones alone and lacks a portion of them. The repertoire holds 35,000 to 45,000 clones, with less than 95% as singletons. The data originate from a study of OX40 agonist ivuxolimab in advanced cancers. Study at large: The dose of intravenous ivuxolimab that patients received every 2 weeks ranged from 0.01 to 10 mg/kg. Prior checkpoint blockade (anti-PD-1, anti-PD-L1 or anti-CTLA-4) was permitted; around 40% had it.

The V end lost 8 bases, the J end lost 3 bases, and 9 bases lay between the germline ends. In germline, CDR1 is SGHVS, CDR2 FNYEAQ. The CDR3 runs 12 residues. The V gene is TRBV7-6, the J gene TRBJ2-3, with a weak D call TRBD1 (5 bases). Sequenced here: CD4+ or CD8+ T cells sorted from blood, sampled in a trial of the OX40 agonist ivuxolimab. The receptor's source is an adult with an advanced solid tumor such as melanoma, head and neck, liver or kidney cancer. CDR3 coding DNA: TGTGCCAGCGCTCAGGGAACAGATACGCAGTATTTT. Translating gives CASAQGTDTQYF. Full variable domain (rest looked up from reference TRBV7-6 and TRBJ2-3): GAGVSQSPRYKVTKRGQDVALRCDPISGHVSLYWYRQALGQGPEFLTYFNYEAQQDKSGLPNDRFSAERPEGSISTLTIQRTEQRDSAMYRCASAQGTDTQYFGPGTRLTVL.